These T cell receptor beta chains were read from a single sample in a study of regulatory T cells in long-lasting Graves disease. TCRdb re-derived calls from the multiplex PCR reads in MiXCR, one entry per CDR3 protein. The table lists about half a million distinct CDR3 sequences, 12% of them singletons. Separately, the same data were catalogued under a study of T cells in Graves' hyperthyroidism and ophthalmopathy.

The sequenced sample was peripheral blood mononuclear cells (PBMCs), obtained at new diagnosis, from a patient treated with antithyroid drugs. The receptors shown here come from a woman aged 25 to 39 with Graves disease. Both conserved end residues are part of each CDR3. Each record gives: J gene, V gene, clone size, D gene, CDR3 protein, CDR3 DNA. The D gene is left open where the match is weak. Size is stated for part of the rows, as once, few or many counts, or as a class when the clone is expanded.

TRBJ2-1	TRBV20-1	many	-	CSASLRHNEQFF	TGCAGTGCGAGTTTGCGGCACAATGAGCAGTTCTTC
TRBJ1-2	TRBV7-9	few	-	CASSFLSVYGYTF	TGTGCCAGCAGCTTCTTATCGGTCTATGGCTACACCTTC
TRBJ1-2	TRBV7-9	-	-	CASSSSMASFYGYTF	TGTGCCAGCAGCTCCTCCATGGCGTCTTTCTATGGCTACACCTTC
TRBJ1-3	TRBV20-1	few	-	CSARGQLSSGNTIYF	TGCAGTGCTAGAGGTCAACTGAGCTCTGGAAACACCATATATTTT
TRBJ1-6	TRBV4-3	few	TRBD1	CASSQLRDSSSGGSPLHF	TGCGCCAGCAGCCAATTACGGGACTCAAGTTCAGGGGGGTCACCCCTCCACTTT
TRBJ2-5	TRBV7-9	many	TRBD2	CASSFTSGAMGETQYF	TGTGCCAGCAGCTTCACTAGCGGGGCGATGGGAGAGACCCAGTACTTC
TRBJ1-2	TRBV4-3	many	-	CASSREMTMNGYTF	TGCGCCAGCAGCCGAGAAATGACGATGAATGGCTACACCTTC
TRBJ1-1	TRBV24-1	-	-	CATSDSRAGIAEAFF	TGTGCCACCAGTGATTCGAGGGCCGGGATCGCTGAAGCTTTCTTT
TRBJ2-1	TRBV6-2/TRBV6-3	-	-	CASATDNEQFF	TGTGCCAGCGCTACTGACAATGAGCAGTTCTTC
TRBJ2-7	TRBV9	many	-	CASSVDGSSYEQYF	TGTGCCAGCAGCGTAGATGGCAGCTCCTACGAGCAGTACTTC